These 17 T cell receptor beta chains originate from one sample sequenced in a study of cytomegalovirus exposure and HLA in healthy donors. The PCR ran on 60 Vbeta and 13 Jbeta primers. Assay: immunoSEQ multiplex PCR; the TCRdb copy retains only in-frame clones and omits some. This sample has roughly 150,000 clones; approximately 80% occur once, and the top ten carry 2% to 3%. The sample consisted of PBMCs. These receptors all come from a male donor in good health and CMV-seronegative.

The rearrangement uses TRBV19 and TRBJ2-7, with 8 bases identical to TRBD1. Germline loops: CDR1 LNHDA, CDR2 SQIVND (reference sequence). The CDR3 spans 15 residues. V was clipped by 4 bases and J by 6 bases; unmatched bases: 11. The CDR3 reads CASSRGVGQGTEQYF. CDR3 bases: TGTGCCAGTAGTAGGGGTGTCGGACAGGGCACCGAGCAGTACTTC.

This clone was found once. The V gene is TRBV5-1, the J gene TRBJ2-1, with TRBD1 as a possible D gene (5 bases). This CDR3 contains 18 residues. The germline V and J ends were trimmed by 2 bases and 0 bases, with 18 bases remaining between them. Per germline, CDR1 SGHRS and CDR2 YFSETQ. CDR3 in DNA: TGCGCCAGCAGCTTAGTGTCAGGGTTAAGGGACTCCTACAATGAGCAGTTCTTC. Amino acids: CASSLVSGLRDSYNEQFF.

The chain joins TRBV30 to TRBJ2-1; 15 bases align to TRBD2. The germline V gene encodes CDR1 GTSNPN and CDR2 SVGIG (reference sequence). Losses at the gene ends were 2 bases for V and 9 bases for J; bases not matched to a gene: 5. This CDR3 contains 15 residues. DNA of the CDR3: TGTGCCTGGAGTCTAGGACTAGCGGGGGGGCGTGAGCAGTTCTTC. Protein: CAWSLGLAGGREQFF.

The chain is built from TRBV15 and TRBJ2-5; TRBD1 might be the D (6 bases). The CDR3 is 16 amino acids. Deletions cut 3 bases from V and 4 bases from J, with 18 bases between. Germline CDR1 reads LNHNV; CDR2 reads YYDKDF (reference sequence). CDR3 nucleotide sequence: TGTGCCACCAGCAGCTGGAGAACAGGGTCGGGAGAGACCCAGTACTTC. Its translation: CATSSWRTGSGETQYF.

The chain is built from TRBV12-5 and TRBJ2-5, with D maybe TRBD1 (6 bases). The CDR3 spans 15 residues. The V gene's germline CDR1 is LGHNT and CDR2 FRNRAP. V shed 1 base and J shed 2 bases, with 11 bases lying between them. The CDR3 DNA reads TGTGCTAGTGGTTTGGCCGTACAGGGACAAGAGACCCAGTACTTC. Translated: CASGLAVQGQETQYF.

The chain uses TRBV9 and TRBJ2-1; perhaps TRBD2 as D (7 bases). Germline V gives CDR1 SGDLS, CDR2 YYNGEE. This CDR3 is 12 amino acids long. V gave up 3 bases and J gave up 8 bases, with 9 bases separating them. CDR3 nucleotides: TGTGCCAGCAGCGAGGGGGGGTATGAGCAGTTCTTC. Encoded protein: CASSEGGYEQFF.

The chain links TRBV29-1 to TRBJ2-1, with a possible D match to TRBD2 (6 bases). Between the trimmed V and J ends, which lost 5 bases and 9 bases, there was a span of 11 bases. Germline CDR1 and CDR2: SQVTM and ANQGSEA. This CDR3 contains 11 residues. The CDR3 spells CSVRRAGEQFF. CDR3 bases: TGCAGCGTTCGGAGGGCCGGTGAGCAGTTCTTC.

J is TRBJ1-2 and V is TRBV6-7; D not certain. Being an ORF, TRBV6-7 has a function that is uncertain. This CDR3 comprises 15 residues. V shed 2 bases and J shed 5 bases, with 15 bases lying between them. This CDR3 is CASSYGKVGRYGYTF. CDR3 nucleotide sequence: TGTGCCAGCAGTTACGGGAAGGTGGGGAGGTATGGCTACACCTTC.

The V and J genes are TRBV7-2 and TRBJ2-7; the match to TRBD2 covers 12 bases. Germline assignment: CDR1 SGHTA and CDR2 FQGNSA. V gave up 0 bases and J gave up 5 bases; unmatched junction bases: 5. The CDR3 is 16 amino acids. The CDR3 spells CASSLAASGGVHEQYF. In DNA form, the CDR3 reads TGTGCCAGCAGCTTAGCTGCTAGCGGGGGGGTCCACGAGCAGTACTTC.

The chain links TRBV30 to TRBJ2-5, with TRBD1 matching over 11 bases. The ends lost 3 bases at V and 5 bases at J; junction bases unmatched: 5. The V gene's germline CDR1 is GTSNPN and CDR2 SVGIG (reference sequence). The CDR3 length is 14 residues. CDR3 sequence reads: CAWSRTGGTETQYF. The CDR3 DNA is TGTGCCTGGAGCAGGACAGGGGGCACTGAGACCCAGTACTTC.

This clone was observed a single time. The chain is built from TRBV5-4 and TRBJ2-5, with a weak D call TRBD1 (5 bases). From germline, CDR1 is SGHNT and CDR2 YYREEE (reference sequence). The CDR3 extends over 14 amino acids. V was shortened by 1 base and J by 0 bases, with 7 bases between the two germline ends. Here the CDR3 reads CASSLPGYQETQYF. The CDR3 DNA sequence: TGTGCCAGCAGCTTGCCAGGGTACCAAGAGACCCAGTACTTC.

The chain joins TRBV7-3 to TRBJ2-7; TRBD1 matches 9 bases. This CDR3 has 16 amino acids. Germline V gives CDR1 SGHTA, CDR2 FQGTGA. V dropped 2 bases and J dropped 0; count of bases not matched to a gene: 5. The CDR3: CASSLGDRESSYEQYF. In DNA form, the CDR3 reads TGTGCCAGCAGCTTAGGGGACAGGGAAAGCTCCTACGAGCAGTACTTC.

The chain couples TRBV30 to TRBJ2-3, with 7 bases identical to TRBD2. The CDR3 covers 13 residues. In germline, CDR1 is GTSNPN, CDR2 SVGIG (reference sequence). V shed 5 bases and J 0 bases; nucleotides not matched to a gene: 2. In DNA, the CDR3 is TGTGCCTGGTCGGGGGGTAGCACAGATACGCAGTATTTT. It is translated as CAWSGGSTDTQYF.

V gene TRBV10-3 combines with J gene TRBJ2-1; 7 bases map to TRBD1. Germline V lookup: CDR1 ENHRY, CDR2 SYGVKD. After removal of 6 bases from V and 8 bases from J, the junction contained 10 bases not matched to a gene. There are 14 residues in the CDR3. The CDR3 protein is CAIRNSQGSDEQFF. The CDR3 DNA reads as TGTGCCATCAGAAATTCACAGGGGTCCGATGAGCAGTTCTTC.

The chain uses TRBV6-6 and TRBJ1-1; no clear D. CDR3 length equals 14 residues. Germline V gene lookup returns CDR1 MNHNY and CDR2 SVGAGI (reference sequence). Trimming pared 2 bases from V and 1 base from J, leaving 8 bases between. The CDR3 protein is CASSYTNKNTEAFF. The CDR3 DNA is TGTGCCAGCAGTTACACCAACAAGAACACTGAAGCTTTCTTT.

This chain joins TRBV5-6 and TRBJ1-4; D is undetermined. CDR3 length: 14 amino acids. Germline V CDR1 and CDR2: SGHDT, YYEEEE. V lost 4 bases and J lost 4, with 11 bases in between. This chain's CDR3 is CASSPSPSNEKLFF. The CDR3 DNA is TGTGCCAGCAGCCCGAGCCCGAGTAATGAAAAACTGTTTTTT. Drawing the rest from reference TRBV5-6 and TRBJ1-4, the complete variable domain is DAGVTQSPTHLIKTRGQQVTLRCSPKSGHDTVSWYQQALGQGPQFIFQYYEEEERQRGNFPDRFSGHQFPNYSSELNVNALLLGDSALYLCASSPSPSNEKLFFGSGTQLSVL.

The genes are TRBV6-6 and TRBJ1-1, with 9 bases fitting TRBD1. Looked up from germline, CDR1 is MNHNY and CDR2 is SVGAGI (reference sequence). After removal of 0 bases from V and 5 bases from J, the junction contained 4 bases not matched to a gene. This CDR3 spans 15 amino acids. CDR3 nucleotide sequence: TGTGCCAGCAGTTACTCACAGGGGGCCTCTACTGAAGCTTTCTTT. Protein sequence: CASSYSQGASTEAFF.